The clone carrying this TCR beta chain was seen a few times. Antigen specificity is unknown. The data originate from a study of cytomegalovirus exposure and HLA in healthy donors. The study ran its PCR with 60 Vbeta and 13 Jbeta primers. The repertoire was sequenced with immunoSEQ multiplex PCR; TCRdb's copy has only in-frame clones and lacks some. The sample yields approximately 190,000 clones, 80% to 90% seen once. Whole-study findings and limits: In a later analysis, an Asian-associated ancestry cluster reportedly showed fewer N-insertions than the roughly 730-donor mean. Most TCR sequences showed up rarely, but some public TCRs showed up in many donors. In a later analysis, common viral pathogens appeared linked to several of the most significant clusters. Sequencing likely generated an artifact that appeared as a cluster of highly shared sequence variants.

The sequenced sample consisted of PBMCs. This TCR derives from a man in his forties in good health and CMV-seropositive.

The CDR3 coding sequence is TGCGCCAGCAGCCAAGAGGTTGGGGAAGGAGGCTATGGCTACACCTTC. Its translation: CASSQEVGEGGYGYTF. The chain employs TRBV4-3 and TRBJ1-2; D gene uncertain. Trimming left V 0 bases short and J 4 bases short, with 15 bases between. The CDR3 extends over 16 amino acids. The germline gives CDR1 LGHNA, CDR2 YSLEER.